What follows are 14 T cell receptor beta chains derived from one specimen sequenced in a study of blood T cell repertoires in COVID-19. The table came from immunoSEQ multiplex PCR; TCRdb's copy has only in-frame clones and leaves some out. The repertoire includes 100,000 or so clones, about four fifths of them detected once, and over 8.5% sits in the top ten. The sequencing sample was made of peripheral blood. These receptors were collected from a woman between 70 and 85 years old with acute or convalescent COVID-19.

CDR3 sequence reads: CASSIREDRGWNTEAFF. The CDR3 DNA follows: TGTGCCAGTAGTATCAGGGAGGATCGGGGATGGAACACTGAAGCTTTCTTT. This chain connects TRBV19 to TRBJ1-1; a weak D match, TRBD1 (5 bases). Trimming cost V 3 bases and J 1 base, with 18 bases left between them. The CDR3 totals 17 residues. CDR1 and CDR2 from the germline V gene are LNHDA and SQIVND (reference sequence).

The rearrangement uses TRBV19 and TRBJ1-5; TRBD1 agrees at 10 bases. CDR1 and CDR2 (germline): LNHDA, SQIVND (reference sequence). The CDR3 has 16 amino acids. With V trimmed by 3 bases and J by 3 bases, 5 bases remained unmatched. CDR3 in amino acids: CASSMSGQGDNQPQHF. The CDR3 bases are TGTGCCAGTAGTATGTCAGGACAGGGGGACAATCAGCCCCAGCATTTT.

The CDR3 sequence: CATSRVPETNYGYTF. As DNA, the CDR3 is TGTGCCACCAGCAGAGTGCCCGAGACTAACTATGGCTACACCTTC. This chain connects TRBV15 to TRBJ1-2; D ambiguous. There are 15 residues in the CDR3. V lost 1 base, J lost 0 bases, and 9 bases lay in between. Germline V CDR1 and CDR2: LNHNV, YYDKDF (reference sequence).

The rearrangement joins TRBV28 to TRBJ2-3, with TRBD1 matching 8 bases. The CDR3 runs 15 residues. Per germline, CDR1 MDHEN and CDR2 SYDVKM. Unmatched junction bases numbered 6, after V lost 5 bases and J lost 2 bases. The DNA for the CDR3 is TGTGCCAGCAGTACCGACAGGGGCTCCACAGATACGCAGTATTTT. Translation gives CASSTDRGSTDTQYF. Full variable domain (remainder filled in from reference TRBV28 and TRBJ2-3): DVKVTQSSRYLVKRTGEKVFLECVQDMDHENMFWYRQDPGLGLRLIYFSYDVKMKEKGDIPEGYSVSREKKERFSLILESASTNQTSMYLCASSTDRGSTDTQYFGPGTRLTVL.

This chain joins TRBV4-1 and TRBJ1-2; D uncertain. The V gene's germline CDR1 is MGHRA and CDR2 YSYEKL. V lost 2 bases and J 4 bases, leaving 11 bases between the germline ends. This CDR3 contains 14 residues. The CDR3 DNA reads as TGCGCCAGCAGCCAAACGGAGCGGATCTATGGCTACACCTTC. It specifies CASSQTERIYGYTF.

J is TRBJ1-2 and V is TRBV29-1; tentatively, D is TRBD1 (6 bases). Germline V gene data show CDR1 as SQVTM and CDR2 as ANQGSEA. The CDR3 consists of 17 residues. V lost 6 bases, J lost 5 bases, and 28 bases lay in between. The CDR3 DNA follows: TGCAGCGTCGAACTCCAGTTCTTCAGGGGTTCCCTTTATGGCTACACCTTC. Translating gives CSVELQFFRGSLYGYTF.

Only a few counts were recorded for this clone. The chain is built from TRBV5-5 and TRBJ1-1; tentatively, D is TRBD1 (6 bases). Germline V CDR1 and CDR2: SGHKS, YYEKEE (reference sequence). This CDR3 spans 15 amino acids. Trimming left V 2 bases short and J 1 base short, with 12 bases between. The CDR3 sequence is CASSFQGLPNTEAFF. The CDR3 DNA follows: TGTGCCAGCAGCTTTCAGGGGCTCCCGAACACTGAAGCTTTCTTT. The full variable domain, completed using reference TRBV5-5 and TRBJ1-1, is DAGVTQSPTHLIKTRGQQVTLRCSPISGHKSVSWYQQVLGQGPQFIFQYYEKEERGRGNFPDRFSARQFPNYSSELNVNALLLGDSALYLCASSFQGLPNTEAFFGQGTRLTVV.

This chain joins TRBV11-2 and TRBJ2-1; possible D gene TRBD2, 6 bases. Germline V lookup: CDR1 SGHAT, CDR2 FQNNGV. CDR3 length: 16 residues. Trimming left V 5 bases short and J 0 bases short, with 14 bases between. This CDR3 is CASSPTGGLSYNEQFF. DNA for the CDR3: TGTGCCAGCAGCCCTACCGGAGGGCTCTCCTACAATGAGCAGTTCTTC.

The V gene is TRBV15, the J gene TRBJ1-1, with D tentatively TRBD1 (6 bases). Germline loops: CDR1 LNHNV, CDR2 YYDKDF (reference sequence). The V end was cut by 5 bases, the J end by 7 bases, with 11 bases between. The CDR3 has 12 residues. CDR3 in DNA: TGTGCCACCAGCTACAAGGGGGATGAAGCTTTCTTT. It specifies CATSYKGDEAFF.

The rearrangement joins TRBV7-2 to TRBJ2-1, with D possibly TRBD1 on 6 matching bases. The ends were cut back, 2 bases at V and 3 bases at J, with 11 bases in the middle. Per germline, CDR1 SGHTA and CDR2 FQGNSA. The CDR3 extends over 15 amino acids. This CDR3 reads CASSLLGTLYNEQFF. DNA for the CDR3: TGTGCCAGCAGCTTATTGGGGACACTCTACAATGAGCAGTTCTTC.

The rearrangement joins TRBV14 to TRBJ2-7, with D perhaps TRBD2 (8 bases). The germline CDR1 and CDR2 sequences are SGHDN and FVKESK. Trimming shortened V by 4 bases and J by 3 bases, and 13 bases separated the two germline ends. This CDR3 comprises 14 residues. The CDR3 is CASSRQGLGYEQYF. The CDR3, as DNA: TGTGCCAGCAGCCGACAGGGACTAGGCTACGAGCAGTACTTC. Complete variable domain (other parts from reference TRBV14 and TRBJ2-7): EAGVTQFPSHSVIEKGQTVTLRCDPISGHDNLYWYRRVMGKEIKFLLHFVKESKQDESGMPNNRFLAERTGGTYSTLKVQPAELEDSGVYFCASSRQGLGYEQYFGPGTRLTVT.

V usage is TRBV9 and J usage is TRBJ2-2; TRBD2 is a possible D gene (5 bases). CDR1 and CDR2 from the germline V gene are SGDLS and YYNGEE. The CDR3 consists of 15 residues. V was cut by 0 bases and J by 1 base, with 7 bases left in between. The CDR3 here is CASSVGRGNTGELFF. The CDR3 DNA sequence: TGTGCCAGCAGCGTAGGTCGGGGGAACACCGGGGAGCTGTTTTTT.

This clone is a singleton in its sample. The rearrangement links TRBV28 to TRBJ2-7; D is possibly TRBD1 (7 bases). Trimming took off 5 bases at V and 3 bases at J, with 11 bases between the two ends. The germline CDR1 and CDR2 sequences are MDHEN and SYDVKM. This CDR3 has 13 residues. CDR3 in amino acids: CASSPQGGYEQYF. The CDR3 region has the DNA TGTGCCAGCAGTCCCCAGGGGGGCTACGAGCAGTACTTC. Full variable domain (remainder filled in from reference TRBV28 and TRBJ2-7): DVKVTQSSRYLVKRTGEKVFLECVQDMDHENMFWYRQDPGLGLRLIYFSYDVKMKEKGDIPEGYSVSREKKERFSLILESASTNQTSMYLCASSPQGGYEQYFGPGTRLTVT.

This rearrangement joins TRBV7-9 to TRBJ2-1, with D perhaps matching TRBD2 (6 bases). There are 12 residues in the CDR3. V was clipped by 2 bases and J by 11 bases, with 10 bases between them. Germline loops: CDR1 SEHNR, CDR2 FQNEAQ (reference sequence). The CDR3 bases are TGTGCCAGCAGCTTACCGCGCGGGAAGCAGTTCTTC. Its translation: CASSLPRGKQFF.